The clone carrying this T cell receptor (beta chain) has a count of ten or more. The antigen is undetermined. The sample originates from a study of T-cell reconstitution after alpha-beta-depleted transplantation in children. Unique molecular identifiers featured in how the TCRbeta library was prepared. From the PCR reads, TCRdb called clonotypes with MiXCR, one entry per CDR3 protein. The sample holds approximately 300,000 distinct CDR3 sequences, over 9.5% seen once. The CDR3 is 12 residues long. CDR1 SQVTM and CDR2 ANQGSEA come from the germline V gene. The V and J ends lost 7 bases and 5 bases, in that order; junction bases with no gene match: 4. Points from the study as a whole: Diversity and T-cell counts at one year after transplant derived mostly from new T cells. Diversity of TCRbeta at day 60 was high in some patients, arising from surviving recipient T cells and thymic progenitors.

Source: PBMCs, taken before TCRalphabeta/CD19-depleted stem cell transplant. The receptor was derived from a boy younger than two with acute myeloid leukemia, due to receive a stem cell transplant. The V gene is TRBV29-1, the J gene TRBJ2-5, with 10 positions matching TRBD1. The CDR3 spells CSASGQGETQYF. For the CDR3, the DNA is TGCAGCGCCTCGGGACAGGGGGAGACCCAGTACTTC.